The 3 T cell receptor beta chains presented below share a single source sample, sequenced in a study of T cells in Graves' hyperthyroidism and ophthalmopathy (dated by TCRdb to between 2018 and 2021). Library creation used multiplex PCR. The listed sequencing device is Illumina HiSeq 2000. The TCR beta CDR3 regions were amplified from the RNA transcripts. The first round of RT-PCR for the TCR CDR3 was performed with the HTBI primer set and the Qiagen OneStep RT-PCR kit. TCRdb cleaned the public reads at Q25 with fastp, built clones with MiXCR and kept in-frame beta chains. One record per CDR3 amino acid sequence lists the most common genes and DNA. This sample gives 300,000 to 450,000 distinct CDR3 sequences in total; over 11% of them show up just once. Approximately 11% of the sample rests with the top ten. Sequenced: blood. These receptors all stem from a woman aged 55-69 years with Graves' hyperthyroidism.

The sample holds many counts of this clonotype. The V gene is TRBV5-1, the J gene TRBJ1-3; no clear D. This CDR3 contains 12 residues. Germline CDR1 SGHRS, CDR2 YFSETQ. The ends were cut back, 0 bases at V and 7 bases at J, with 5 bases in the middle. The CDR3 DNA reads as TGCGCCAGCAGCTTGGATCAGAACACCATATATTTT. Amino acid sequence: CASSLDQNTIYF.

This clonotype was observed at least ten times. The CDR3 nucleotides are TGTGCCAGCAGTTTATGGGGGGCAAGGGATCAGCCCCAGCATTTT. It codes for CASSLWGARDQPQHF. The chain uses TRBV28 and TRBJ1-5; D possibly corresponds to TRBD1 (6 bases). The germline V gene has CDR1 MDHEN and CDR2 SYDVKM. CDR3 length equals 15 residues. V gave up 0 bases and J gave up 5 bases, with 11 bases separating them. The full variable domain, with the rest looked up from reference TRBV28 and TRBJ1-5, is DVKVTQSSRYLVKRTGEKVFLECVQDMDHENMFWYRQDPGLGLRLIYFSYDVKMKEKGDIPEGYSVSREKKERFSLILESASTNQTSMYLCASSLWGARDQPQHFGDGTRLSIL.

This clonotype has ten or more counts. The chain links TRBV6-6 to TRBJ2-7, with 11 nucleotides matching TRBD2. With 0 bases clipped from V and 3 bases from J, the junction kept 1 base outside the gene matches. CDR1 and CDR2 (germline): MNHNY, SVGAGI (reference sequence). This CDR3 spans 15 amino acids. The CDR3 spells CASSYSLAGGYEQYF. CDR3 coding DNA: TGTGCCAGCAGTTACTCCCTAGCGGGAGGCTACGAGCAGTACTTC.